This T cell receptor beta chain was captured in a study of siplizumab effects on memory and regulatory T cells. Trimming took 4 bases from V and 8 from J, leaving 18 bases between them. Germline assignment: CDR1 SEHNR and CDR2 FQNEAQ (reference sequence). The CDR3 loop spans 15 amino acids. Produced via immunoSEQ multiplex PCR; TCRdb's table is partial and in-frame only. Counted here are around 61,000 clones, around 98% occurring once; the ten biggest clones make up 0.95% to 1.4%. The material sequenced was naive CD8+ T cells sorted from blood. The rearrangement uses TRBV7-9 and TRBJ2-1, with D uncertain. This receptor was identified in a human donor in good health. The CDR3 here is CASSSKDYREDEQFF. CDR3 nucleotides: TGTGCCAGCAGCTCGAAGGATTATCGTGAGGATGAGCAGTTCTTC.